This TCR beta chain was recovered during a study of blood T cell repertoires in COVID-19. Study-level information: Samples representing acute and convalescent COVID-19 were sourced from the United States, Italy and Spain.

The germline V and J ends were trimmed by 1 base and 6 bases, with 6 bases remaining between them. CDR1 and CDR2 (germline): LGHNA, YNFKEQ. There are 13 residues in the CDR3. Only in-frame clones appear in the TCRdb table, and some are missing; sequencing was by immunoSEQ multiplex PCR. The data show under 300,000 clones, 90% to 95% seen once. What was sequenced was PBMCs or T cells enriched from blood (not recorded which). The rearrangement links TRBV4-2 to TRBJ2-2; D might be TRBD1 (5 bases). The source of this sequence is a woman aged 18-29 years who had recovered from COVID-19. The CDR3 is CASSQAGPGELFF. CDR3 DNA sequence: TGTGCCAGCAGCCAAGCAGGGCCCGGGGAGCTGTTTTTT.